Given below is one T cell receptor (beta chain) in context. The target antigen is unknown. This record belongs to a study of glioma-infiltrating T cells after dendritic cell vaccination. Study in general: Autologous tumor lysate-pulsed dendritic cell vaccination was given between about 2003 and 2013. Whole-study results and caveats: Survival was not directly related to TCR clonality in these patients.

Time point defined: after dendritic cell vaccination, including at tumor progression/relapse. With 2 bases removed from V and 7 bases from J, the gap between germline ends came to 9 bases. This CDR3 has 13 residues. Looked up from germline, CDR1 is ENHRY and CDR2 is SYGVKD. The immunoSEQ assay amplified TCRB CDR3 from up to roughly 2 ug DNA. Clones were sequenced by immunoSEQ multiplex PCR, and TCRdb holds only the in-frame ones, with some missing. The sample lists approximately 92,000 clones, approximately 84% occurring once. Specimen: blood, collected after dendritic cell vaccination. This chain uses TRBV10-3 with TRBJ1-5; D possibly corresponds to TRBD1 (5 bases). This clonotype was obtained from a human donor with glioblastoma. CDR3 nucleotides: TGTGCCATCAGTGAGGGGGCAGACCAGCCCCAGCATTTT. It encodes CAISEGADQPQHF.